A single sample gave rise to the 14 T cell receptor beta chains below, sequenced in a study of technical replicates of blood from a few donors. Sequencing was performed with immunoSEQ multiplex PCR; in TCRdb, only in-frame clones are kept and a portion is missing. The table lists about 80,000 clones, about 91% of them singletons, with roughly 0.4% in the top ten. Material: T cells isolated from PBMCs. Receptors were obtained from a human donor in good health.

This clone came up once. The genes are TRBV10-3 and TRBJ1-1; D possibly corresponds to TRBD1 (6 bases). V lost 0 bases, J lost 5 bases, and 13 bases lay in between. The CDR3 runs to 15 residues. Per germline, CDR1 ENHRY and CDR2 SYGVKD. In DNA, the CDR3 is TGTGCCATCAGTGAGTCACAGGGAATACGGACTGAAGCTTTCTTT. This translates into CAISESQGIRTEAFF.

This rearrangement joins TRBV27 to TRBJ1-3; the D is unclear. Trimming cost V 4 bases and J 3 bases, with 13 bases left between them. The CDR3 runs to 15 residues. The germline gives CDR1 MNHEY, CDR2 SMNVEV (reference sequence). The CDR3 region has the DNA TGTGCCAGCAGTTGGGGTACAAGCGGTGGAAACACCATATATTTT. It codes for CASSWGTSGGNTIYF.

The chain carries TRBV4-3 and TRBJ2-7, with 8 nucleotides matching TRBD1. This CDR3 has 18 amino acids. The germline V gene encodes CDR1 LGHNA and CDR2 YSLEER. Trimming removed 0 bases from V and 5 bases from J; junction bases left unmatched: 15. In nucleotides, the CDR3 is TGCGCCAGCAGCCAAGATTCAGTTGTGGACAGGGTCTTGCACGAGCAGTACTTC. Amino acids: CASSQDSVVDRVLHEQYF.

The V gene is TRBV11-2, the J gene TRBJ2-7; D is perhaps TRBD1 (5 bases). The V gene's germline CDR1 is SGHAT and CDR2 FQNNGV. V was trimmed by 5 bases and J by 4 bases, leaving 12 bases between them. The CDR3 contains 13 residues. DNA of the CDR3: TGTGCCAGCAGCCCGGACACGTTTTACGAGCAGTACTTC. Its translation: CASSPDTFYEQYF.

The chain uses TRBV18 and TRBJ1-5, with D tentatively TRBD1 (6 bases). Trimming pared 3 bases from V and 5 bases from J, leaving 17 bases between. Germline V lookup: CDR1 KGHSH, CDR2 LQKENI. The CDR3 totals 16 residues. The CDR3 coding sequence is TGTGCCAGCTCACCGTTAAGTGGACAGATACATCAGCCCCAGCATTTT. Its translation is CASSPLSGQIHQPQHF.

V is TRBV13 and J is TRBJ2-1; D uncertain. Per germline, CDR1 PRHDT and CDR2 FYEKMQ (reference sequence). The CDR3 runs to 15 residues. Trimming removed 4 bases at V and 4 bases at J, with 14 bases between. The CDR3 nucleotides are TGTGCCAGCAGCTCACCCCTCAACGAGTACAATGAGCAGTTCTTC. Its protein product is CASSSPLNEYNEQFF.

This chain uses TRBV4-2 with TRBJ2-1; D perhaps matches TRBD2 (6 bases). The CDR3 is 16 residues long. Germline CDR1 and CDR2: LGHNA and YNFKEQ. The V gene lost 4 bases and the J gene lost 0 bases, with 13 bases spanning the gap. The CDR3 DNA follows: TGTGCCAGCAGCCCAAGCGGGCTTAGCTCCTACAATGAGCAGTTCTTC. Residues: CASSPSGLSSYNEQFF.

V gene TRBV7-2 combines with J gene TRBJ2-6; possibly TRBD1 for D (5 bases). Germline V CDR1 and CDR2: SGHTA, FQGNSA. This CDR3 region has 16 residues. Trimming pared 2 bases from V and 0 bases from J, leaving 8 bases between. The CDR3 sequence: CASSLHQGSGANVLTF. The CDR3 region has the DNA TGTGCCAGCAGCTTACATCAGGGCTCTGGGGCCAACGTCCTGACTTTC.

The V and J genes are TRBV13 and TRBJ2-1, with D perhaps TRBD2 (6 bases). V lost 4 bases and J 1 base, leaving 17 bases between the germline ends. Germline V gene lookup returns CDR1 PRHDT and CDR2 FYEKMQ (reference sequence). The CDR3 extends over 17 amino acids. The CDR3 coding sequence is TGTGCCAGCAGCTGGGGACTGCCAGCGGTTTCCTACAATGAGCAGTTCTTC. Its translation is CASSWGLPAVSYNEQFF. Based on the CDR3 plus reference TRBV13 and TRBJ2-1, the full variable domain is AAGVIQSPRHLIKEKRETATLKCYPIPRHDTVYWYQQGPGQDPQFLISFYEKMQSDKGSIPDRFSAQQFSDYHSELNMSSLELGDSALYFCASSWGLPAVSYNEQFFGPGTRLTVL.

This clone was seen a single time. The chain couples TRBV5-4 to TRBJ1-3; 11 bases fit TRBD1. Trimming cost V 4 bases and J 8 bases; bases outside gene matches: 11. Germline V gives CDR1 SGHNT, CDR2 YYREEE (reference sequence). The CDR3 is made up of 16 amino acids. The DNA for the CDR3 is TGTGCCAGCAGCCGACACCGGGACAGGGGGGAAGACACCATATATTTT. It translates to CASSRHRDRGEDTIYF. Looking up the rest from reference TRBV5-4 and TRBJ1-3 gives the full variable domain: ETGVTQSPTHLIKTRGQQVTLRCSSQSGHNTVSWYQQALGQGPQFIFQYYREEENGRGNFPPRFSGLQFPNYSSELNVNALELDDSALYLCASSRHRDRGEDTIYFGEGSWLTVV.

V and J are TRBV4-1 and TRBJ1-1; 7 bases are shared with TRBD1. The trim removed 6 bases at V and 7 bases at J, leaving 8 bases unmatched. Per the germline V gene, CDR1 is MGHRA and CDR2 is YSYEKL. The CDR3 extends over 13 amino acids. This CDR3 is CASSHRGQYEAFF. For the CDR3, the DNA is TGCGCCAGCAGTCACCGGGGACAGTATGAAGCTTTCTTT.

V gene TRBV2 combines with J gene TRBJ1-1; no definite D call. The germline V gene has CDR1 SNHLY and CDR2 FYNNEI. Trimming took off 4 bases at V and 7 bases at J, with 16 bases between the two ends. This CDR3 comprises 14 residues. CDR3 in amino acids: CASSAETGGGEAFF. CDR3 DNA: TGTGCCAGCAGTGCGGAGACCGGAGGTGGTGAAGCTTTCTTT.

This chain joins TRBV25-1 and TRBJ2-2; D unclear. Germline V CDR1 and CDR2: MGHDK, SYGVNS. Trimming removed 4 bases at V and 5 bases at J, with 11 bases between. The CDR3 contains 14 residues. Here the CDR3 reads CASSGRWATGELFF. The CDR3 bases are TGTGCCAGCAGTGGCAGATGGGCTACCGGGGAGCTGTTTTTT.

The gene calls are TRBV28 and TRBJ1-1; TRBD1 is a possible D gene (5 bases). V dropped 2 bases and J dropped 5 bases, with 15 bases sitting between them. Germline loops: CDR1 MDHEN, CDR2 SYDVKM. The CDR3 length is 15 residues. The CDR3 loop reads CASSLIPGLETEAFF. CDR3 coding DNA: TGTGCCAGCAGTTTAATCCCAGGGCTGGAGACTGAAGCTTTCTTT.